This T cell receptor beta chain was captured in a study of chemoradiotherapy in HPV16-positive cancers. Assay: immunoSEQ multiplex PCR; the TCRdb copy retains only in-frame clones and omits some. The repertoire holds some 2,500 clones, with 71% as singletons. CDR1 and CDR2 from the germline V gene are WSHSY and SAAADI. The CDR3 is 15 amino acids. V gave up 3 bases and J gave up 7 bases, with 17 bases separating them. The sequence was obtained from a human donor with HPV-associated anogenital cancer. The chain is built from TRBV10-2 and TRBJ2-3; no clear D gene. This specimen was tumor tissue, taken from a patient who underwent chemoradiotherapy. CDR3 protein: CASSESASPQNTQYF. Written as DNA, the CDR3 is TGCGCCAGCAGTGAAAGCGCTTCCCCACAAAATACGCAGTATTTT.